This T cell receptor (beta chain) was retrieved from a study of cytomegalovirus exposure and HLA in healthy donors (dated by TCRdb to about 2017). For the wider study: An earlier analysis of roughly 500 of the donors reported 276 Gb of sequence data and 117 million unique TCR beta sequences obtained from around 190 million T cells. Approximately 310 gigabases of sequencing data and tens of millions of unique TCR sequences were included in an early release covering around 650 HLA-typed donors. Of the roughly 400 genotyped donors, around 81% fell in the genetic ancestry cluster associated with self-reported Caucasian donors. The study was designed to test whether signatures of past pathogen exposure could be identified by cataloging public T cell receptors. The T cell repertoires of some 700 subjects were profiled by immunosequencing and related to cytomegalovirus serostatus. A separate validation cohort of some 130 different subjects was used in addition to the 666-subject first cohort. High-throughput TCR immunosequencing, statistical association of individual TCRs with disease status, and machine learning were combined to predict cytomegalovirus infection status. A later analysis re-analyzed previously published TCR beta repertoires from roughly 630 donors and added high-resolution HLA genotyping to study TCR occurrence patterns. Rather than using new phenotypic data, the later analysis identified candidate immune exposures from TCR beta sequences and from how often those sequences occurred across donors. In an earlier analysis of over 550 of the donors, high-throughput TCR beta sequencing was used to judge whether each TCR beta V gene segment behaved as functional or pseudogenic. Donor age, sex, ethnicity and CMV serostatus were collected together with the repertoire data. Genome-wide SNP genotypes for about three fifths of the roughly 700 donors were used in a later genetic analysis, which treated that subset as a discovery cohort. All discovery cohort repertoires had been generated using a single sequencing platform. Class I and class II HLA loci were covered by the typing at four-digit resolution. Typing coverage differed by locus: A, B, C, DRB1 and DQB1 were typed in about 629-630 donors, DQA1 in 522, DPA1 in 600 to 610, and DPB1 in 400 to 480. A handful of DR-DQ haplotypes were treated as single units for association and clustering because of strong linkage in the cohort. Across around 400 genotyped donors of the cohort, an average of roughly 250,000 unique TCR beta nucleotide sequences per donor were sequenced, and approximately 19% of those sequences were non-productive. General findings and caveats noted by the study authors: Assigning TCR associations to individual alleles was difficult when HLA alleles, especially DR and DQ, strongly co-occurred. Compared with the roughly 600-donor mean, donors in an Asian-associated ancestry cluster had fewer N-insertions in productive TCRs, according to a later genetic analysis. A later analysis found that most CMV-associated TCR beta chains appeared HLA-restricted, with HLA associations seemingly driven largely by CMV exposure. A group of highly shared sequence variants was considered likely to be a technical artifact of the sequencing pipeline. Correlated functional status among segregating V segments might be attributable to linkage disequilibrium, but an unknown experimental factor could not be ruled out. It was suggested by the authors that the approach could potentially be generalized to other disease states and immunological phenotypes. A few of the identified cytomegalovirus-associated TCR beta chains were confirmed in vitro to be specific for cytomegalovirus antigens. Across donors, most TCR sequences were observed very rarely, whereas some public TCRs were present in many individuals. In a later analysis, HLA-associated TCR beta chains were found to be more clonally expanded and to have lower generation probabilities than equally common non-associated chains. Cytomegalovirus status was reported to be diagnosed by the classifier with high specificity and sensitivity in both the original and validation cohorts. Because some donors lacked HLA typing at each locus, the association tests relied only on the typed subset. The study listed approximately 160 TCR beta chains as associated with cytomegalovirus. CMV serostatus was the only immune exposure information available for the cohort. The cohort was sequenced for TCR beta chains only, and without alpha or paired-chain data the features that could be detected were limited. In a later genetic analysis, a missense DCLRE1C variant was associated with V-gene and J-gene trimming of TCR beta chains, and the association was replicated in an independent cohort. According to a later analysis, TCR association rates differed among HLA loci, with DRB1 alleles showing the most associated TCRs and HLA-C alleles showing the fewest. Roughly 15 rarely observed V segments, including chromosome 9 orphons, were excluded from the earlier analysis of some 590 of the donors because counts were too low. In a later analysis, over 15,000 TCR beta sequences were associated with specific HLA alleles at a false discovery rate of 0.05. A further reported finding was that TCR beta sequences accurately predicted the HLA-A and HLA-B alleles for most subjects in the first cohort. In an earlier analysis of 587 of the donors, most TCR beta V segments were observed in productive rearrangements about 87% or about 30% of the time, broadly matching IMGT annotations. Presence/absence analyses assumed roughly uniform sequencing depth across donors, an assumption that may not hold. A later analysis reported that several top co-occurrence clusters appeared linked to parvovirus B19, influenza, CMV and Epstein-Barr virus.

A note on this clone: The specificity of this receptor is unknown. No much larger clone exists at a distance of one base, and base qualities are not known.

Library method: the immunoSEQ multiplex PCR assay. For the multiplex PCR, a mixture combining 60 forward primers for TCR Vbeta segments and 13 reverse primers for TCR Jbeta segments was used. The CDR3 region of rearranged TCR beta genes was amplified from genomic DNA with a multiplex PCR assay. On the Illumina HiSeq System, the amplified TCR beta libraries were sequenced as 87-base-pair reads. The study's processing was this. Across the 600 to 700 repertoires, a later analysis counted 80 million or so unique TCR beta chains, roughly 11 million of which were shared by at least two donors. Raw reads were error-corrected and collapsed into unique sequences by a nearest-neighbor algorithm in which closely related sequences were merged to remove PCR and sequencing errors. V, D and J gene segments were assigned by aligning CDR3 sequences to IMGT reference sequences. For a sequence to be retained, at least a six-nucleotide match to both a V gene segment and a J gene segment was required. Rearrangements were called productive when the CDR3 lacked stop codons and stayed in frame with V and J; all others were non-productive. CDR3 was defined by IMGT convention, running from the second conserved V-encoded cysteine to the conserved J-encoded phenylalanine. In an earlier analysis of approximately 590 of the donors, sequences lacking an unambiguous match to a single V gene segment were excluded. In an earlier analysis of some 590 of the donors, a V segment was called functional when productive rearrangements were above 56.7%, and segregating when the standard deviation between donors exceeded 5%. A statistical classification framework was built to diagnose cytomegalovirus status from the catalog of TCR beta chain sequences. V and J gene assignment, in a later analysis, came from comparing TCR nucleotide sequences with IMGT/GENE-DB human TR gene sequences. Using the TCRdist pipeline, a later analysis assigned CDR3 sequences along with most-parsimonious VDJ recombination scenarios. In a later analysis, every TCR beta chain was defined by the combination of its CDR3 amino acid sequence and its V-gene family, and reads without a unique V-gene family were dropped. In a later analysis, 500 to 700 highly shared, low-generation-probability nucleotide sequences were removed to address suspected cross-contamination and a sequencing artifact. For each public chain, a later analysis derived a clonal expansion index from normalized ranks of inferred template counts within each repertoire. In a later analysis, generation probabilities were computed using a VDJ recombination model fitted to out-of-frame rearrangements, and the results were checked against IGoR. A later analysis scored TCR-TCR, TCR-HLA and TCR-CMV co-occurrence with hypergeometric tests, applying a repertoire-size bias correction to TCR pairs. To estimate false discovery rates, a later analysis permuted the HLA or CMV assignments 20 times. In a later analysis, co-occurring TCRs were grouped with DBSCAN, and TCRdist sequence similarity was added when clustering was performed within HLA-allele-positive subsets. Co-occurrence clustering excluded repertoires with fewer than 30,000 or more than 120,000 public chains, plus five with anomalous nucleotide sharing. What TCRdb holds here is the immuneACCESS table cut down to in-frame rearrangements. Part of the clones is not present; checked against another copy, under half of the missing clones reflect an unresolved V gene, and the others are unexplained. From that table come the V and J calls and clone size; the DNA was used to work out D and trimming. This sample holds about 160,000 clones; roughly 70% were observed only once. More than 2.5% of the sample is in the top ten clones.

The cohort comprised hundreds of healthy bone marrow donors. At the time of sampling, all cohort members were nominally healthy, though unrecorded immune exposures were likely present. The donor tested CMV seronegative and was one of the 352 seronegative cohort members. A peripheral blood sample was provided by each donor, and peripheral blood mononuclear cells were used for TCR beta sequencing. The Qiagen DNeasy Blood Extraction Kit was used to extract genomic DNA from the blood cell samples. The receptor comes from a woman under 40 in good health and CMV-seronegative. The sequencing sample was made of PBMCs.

CDR3 protein: CASRGAEQGFWGYTF. Here is the DNA: TGTGCCAGCAGAGGGGCCGAACAGGGCTTTTGGGGCTACACCTTC. The chain links TRBV27 with TRBJ1-2, with TRBD1 as a weak D call on 6 bases. The germline V gene (reference sequence) yields MNHEY for CDR1 and SMNVEV for CDR2. The CDR3 runs 15 amino acids, cysteine and phenylalanine included. Here the CDR3 DNA is all that survives: 45 bases in frame from base 1. The germline ends are 22 bases apart after V is trimmed by 6 bases and J by 8 bases.